These 26 T cell receptor beta chains were all obtained from the same sample, sequenced in a study of blood T cell repertoires in COVID-19. Profiling relied on immunoSEQ multiplex PCR, and the TCRdb table lists in-frame clones only, not all of them. The table lists more than 95,000 clones, more than 80% of them singletons. The specimen sequenced was peripheral blood. These receptors were collected from an elderly woman with COVID-19, enrolled during active disease.

The rearrangement uses TRBV9 and TRBJ1-3; a weak D match, TRBD1 (6 bases). The germline gives CDR1 SGDLS, CDR2 YYNGEE. This CDR3 contains 16 residues. V lost 0 bases to trimming and J lost 0 bases, with 10 bases between them. DNA of the CDR3: TGTGCCAGCAGCGTAGGACAGGCGTACTCTGGAAACACCATATATTTT. Its translation: CASSVGQAYSGNTIYF.

The chain carries TRBV19 and TRBJ2-5; D perhaps matches TRBD2 (5 bases). The CDR3 sequence is 14 residues long. V was clipped by 3 bases and J by 4 bases, with 12 bases between them. Germline CDR1 reads LNHDA; CDR2 reads SQIVND (reference sequence). CDR3 region: CASSIKSGIETQYF. The CDR3 nucleotides read TGTGCCAGTAGTATCAAATCCGGGATAGAGACCCAGTACTTC.

The V and J genes are TRBV6-4 and TRBJ1-3; D perhaps matches TRBD1 (5 bases). The CDR3 has 15 amino acids. Germline CDR1 and CDR2: MRHNA and SNTAGT. Trimming cost V 10 bases and J 3 bases, with 19 bases left between them. The CDR3 spells CANQRGGVHGNTIYF. The CDR3 DNA follows: TGTGCCAATCAGCGTGGGGGGGTACATGGAAACACCATATATTTT.

This sequence joins TRBV7-6 and TRBJ1-1; 8 bases match TRBD1. The CDR3 runs 14 residues. The junction had 4 bases not matched to a gene; V was cut back by 1 base and J by 6 bases. Germline V gives CDR1 SGHVS, CDR2 FNYEAQ. CDR3 in amino acids: CASSLGGQGSEAFF. CDR3 bases: TGTGCCAGCAGCTTAGGAGGACAGGGCTCTGAAGCTTTCTTT.

The chain uses TRBV14 and TRBJ1-2; 10 bases align to TRBD1. This CDR3 spans 15 amino acids. Germline V gene data show CDR1 as SGHDN and CDR2 as FVKESK. V dropped 4 bases and J dropped 4; count of bases not matched to a gene: 6. This CDR3 is CASSPGTGASYGYTF. In DNA, the CDR3 is TGTGCCAGCAGCCCAGGGACAGGGGCTTCCTATGGCTACACCTTC.

V usage is TRBV15 and J usage is TRBJ1-5, with no clear D. This CDR3 is built from 12 residues. V was cut by 5 bases and J by 9 bases, with 11 bases left in between. Germline CDR1 reads LNHNV; CDR2 reads YYDKDF (reference sequence). The DNA of the CDR3 is TGTGCCACCAGCCTGCAGATTTCGCCCCAGCATTTT. As protein: CATSLQISPQHF.

This clone was recorded a few times. The chain has TRBV19 and TRBJ1-1; 9 bases line up with TRBD1. Germline V gives CDR1 LNHDA, CDR2 SQIVND (reference sequence). This CDR3 is built from 14 residues. V dropped 4 bases and J dropped 4; count of bases not matched to a gene: 4. Written as DNA, the CDR3 is TGTGCCAGTAGTACCGGGACAGGGTTCACTGAAGCTTTCTTT. As protein: CASSTGTGFTEAFF.

For the CDR3, the DNA is TGTGCCAGCAGTGCCCCTAGCGTCCAAGAGACCCAGTACTTC. It translates to CASSAPSVQETQYF. The chain couples TRBV28 to TRBJ2-5; D is possibly TRBD2 (6 bases). The germline CDR1 and CDR2 sequences are MDHEN and SYDVKM. V lost 5 bases and J 1 base, leaving 11 bases between the germline ends. The CDR3 is made up of 14 amino acids.

This chain connects TRBV6-5 to TRBJ1-2; D is possibly TRBD1 (6 bases). Per the germline V gene, CDR1 is MNHEY and CDR2 is SVGAGI. The CDR3 has 15 amino acids. The V end lost 6 bases, the J end lost 2 bases, and 16 bases lay between the germline ends. CDR3 region: CASRLGQTRNYGYTF. DNA of the CDR3: TGTGCCAGCAGACTTGGACAGACACGAAACTATGGCTACACCTTC.

This clone was detected only once. This chain uses TRBV19 with TRBJ2-1, with 9 bases that match TRBD2. Germline-derived CDR1 and CDR2 are LNHDA and SQIVND (reference sequence). This CDR3 region has 12 residues. V trimming: 2 bases; J trimming: 10 bases; junction bases outside the gene matches: 0. The CDR3 protein is CASSILAGEQFF. In DNA form, the CDR3 reads TGTGCCAGTAGTATACTAGCGGGGGAGCAGTTCTTC.

The rearrangement uses TRBV27 and TRBJ2-7; 9 positions agree with TRBD1. The CDR3 is 13 amino acids. CDR1 and CDR2 from the germline V gene are MNHEY and SMNVEV (reference sequence). After removal of 5 bases from V and 6 bases from J, the junction contained 5 bases not matched to a gene. This chain's CDR3 is CASSPRTGAEQYF. The CDR3, as DNA: TGTGCCAGCAGTCCCCGGACAGGGGCCGAGCAGTACTTC.

The gene calls are TRBV21-1 and TRBJ2-1; the DNA was not compared with TRBD2, the D call given in the table. TRBV21-1 is designated a pseudogene. The CDR3 covers 18 residues. CDR3 loop: CASSKLGITSGIYNEQFF. CDR3 coding DNA: TGTGCCAGCAGCAAATTGGGGATTACTAGCGGGATCTACAATGAGCAGTTCTTC.

V gene TRBV6-5 combines with J gene TRBJ2-3; 7 bases fit TRBD1. Unmatched junction bases numbered 4, after V lost 7 bases and J lost 0 bases. Germline V gives CDR1 MNHEY, CDR2 SVGAGI. The CDR3 is 14 residues long. The CDR3 is CASKGAGSTDTQYF. The CDR3, as DNA: TGTGCCAGCAAGGGGGCAGGGAGCACAGATACGCAGTATTTT.

About this clone: The same CDR3 also results from other DNA sequences found in this sample. The chain is built from TRBV6-5 and TRBJ1-1; D is unclear. Germline V CDR1 and CDR2: MNHEY, SVGAGI. V was clipped by 0 bases and J by 2 bases, with 7 bases between them. The CDR3 has 14 residues. CDR3 amino acids: CASSYSRSNTEAFF. The CDR3 nucleotides read TGTGCCAGCAGTTACTCGAGGTCAAACACTGAAGCTTTCTTT.

The V call is TRBV6-2 or TRBV6-3, the J call TRBJ1-2, with a possible D match to TRBD1 (5 bases). CDR1 and CDR2 from the germline V gene are MNHEY and SVGEGT. Trimming shortened V by 2 bases and J by 1 base, and 8 bases separated the two germline ends. The CDR3 has 14 amino acids. Here the CDR3 reads CASSYRQFNYGYTF. The CDR3 DNA follows: TGTGCCAGCAGTTACAGACAGTTTAACTATGGCTACACCTTC.

This chain links TRBV7-2 with TRBJ1-6; tentatively, D is TRBD1 (5 bases). The CDR3 extends over 17 amino acids. With 5 bases removed from V and 8 bases from J, the gap between germline ends came to 22 bases. Per germline, CDR1 SGHTA and CDR2 FQGNSA. The CDR3 sequence: CASSPAGKRGPYSPLHF. The CDR3 DNA follows: TGTGCCAGCAGCCCCGCAGGGAAGCGGGGACCATATTCACCCCTCCACTTT.

The CDR3 spells CASGTLLYNEQFF. CDR3 coding DNA: TGTGCCAGCGGGACTCTCTTATACAATGAGCAGTTCTTC. The chain employs TRBV2 and TRBJ2-1; TRBD2 might be the D (6 bases). There are 13 residues in the CDR3. CDR1 and CDR2 from the germline V gene are SNHLY and FYNNEI. The V end was cut by 8 bases, the J end by 4 bases, with 12 bases between. Full variable domain (missing parts from reference TRBV2 and TRBJ2-1): EPEVTQTPSHQVTQMGQEVILRCVPISNHLYFYWYRQILGQKVEFLVSFYNNEISEKSEIFDDQFSVERPDGSNFTLKIRSTKLEDSAMYFCASGTLLYNEQFFGPGTRLTVL.

The chain recombines TRBV4-3 with TRBJ2-7, with TRBD2 as a possible D gene (6 bases). Germline assignment: CDR1 LGHNA and CDR2 YSLEER. The CDR3 has 16 residues. V dropped 3 bases and J dropped 0 bases, with 15 bases sitting between them. The CDR3 nucleotides read TGCGCCAGCAGCCAGACCCCCGGGACTGGCTCCTACGAGCAGTACTTC. This gives the protein CASSQTPGTGSYEQYF.

The rearrangement uses TRBV11-2 and TRBJ2-3; no clear D. Germline-derived CDR1 and CDR2 are SGHAT and FQNNGV. The CDR3 spans 14 residues. With 4 bases removed from V and 6 bases from J, the gap between germline ends came to 14 bases. The CDR3, as DNA: TGTGCCAGCAGCTCCAACCATGTTCGGGATACGCAGTATTTT. It translates to CASSSNHVRDTQYF.

The chain combines TRBV14 with TRBJ2-7, with 8 bases lining up with TRBD2. The germline V gene encodes CDR1 SGHDN and CDR2 FVKESK. Trimming at V came to 1 base and at J to 6 bases, leaving 5 bases not matched to a gene. The CDR3 extends over 14 amino acids. The CDR3 loop is CASSQVYGGGEQYF. CDR3 coding DNA: TGTGCCAGCAGCCAAGTATACGGGGGGGGCGAGCAGTACTTC.

The chain joins TRBV3-1 (or the pseudogene TRBV3-2) to TRBJ1-1, with D uncertain. The ends were cut back, 4 bases at V and 2 bases at J, with 11 bases in the middle. Germline V gene sequence: CDR1 LGHDT, CDR2 YNNKEL (reference sequence). This CDR3 has 14 residues. The CDR3 spells CASSRGVGNTEAFF. CDR3 sequence (DNA): TGTGCCAGCAGCCGCGGCGTGGGTAACACTGAAGCTTTCTTT.

The V and J genes are TRBV10-3 and TRBJ1-1; TRBD1 might be the D (5 bases). The length of the CDR3 is 14 residues. Germline V gives CDR1 ENHRY, CDR2 SYGVKD. V lost 0 bases, J lost 3 bases, and 8 bases lay in between. CDR3 in amino acids: CAISESRQHTEAFF. CDR3 nucleotide sequence: TGTGCCATCAGTGAGTCAAGACAGCACACTGAAGCTTTCTTT.

This clone was seen a few times. This chain joins TRBV6-5 and TRBJ1-1; D not certain. The CDR3 loop spans 13 amino acids. Deletions cut 7 bases from V and 1 base from J, with 10 bases between. Germline CDR1 and CDR2: MNHEY and SVGAGI. CDR3 residues: CASIKTGNTEAFF. The CDR3 nucleotides read TGTGCCAGCATCAAAACGGGGAACACTGAAGCTTTCTTT.

J is TRBJ2-3 and V is TRBV5-1; tentative D call: TRBD2 (5 bases). Trimming removed 5 bases from V and 4 bases from J, with 8 bases in between. In germline, CDR1 is SGHRS, CDR2 YFSETQ. This CDR3 region has 12 residues. DNA of the CDR3: TGCGCCAGCAGGGAGGTCGCAGATACGCAGTATTTT. Amino acid sequence: CASREVADTQYF.

The rearrangement links TRBV5-4 to TRBJ1-2, with D unclear. CDR3 size: 16 residues. The V gene lost 0 bases and the J gene lost 3 bases, with 15 bases spanning the gap. Germline CDR1 SGHNT, CDR2 YYREEE (reference sequence). The CDR3 DNA reads as TGTGCCAGCAGCTTGGGGCAGACTGACGGGTACTATGGCTACACCTTC. Encoded protein: CASSLGQTDGYYGYTF.

V and J are TRBV28 and TRBJ1-5; 9 bases agree with TRBD1. Trimming cost V 5 bases and J 6 bases; bases outside gene matches: 8. Germline-derived CDR1 and CDR2 are MDHEN and SYDVKM. CDR3 length equals 15 residues. CDR3 protein: CASSPTGGGGQPQHF. CDR3 nucleotides: TGTGCCAGCAGTCCCACAGGGGGCGGGGGTCAGCCCCAGCATTTT.